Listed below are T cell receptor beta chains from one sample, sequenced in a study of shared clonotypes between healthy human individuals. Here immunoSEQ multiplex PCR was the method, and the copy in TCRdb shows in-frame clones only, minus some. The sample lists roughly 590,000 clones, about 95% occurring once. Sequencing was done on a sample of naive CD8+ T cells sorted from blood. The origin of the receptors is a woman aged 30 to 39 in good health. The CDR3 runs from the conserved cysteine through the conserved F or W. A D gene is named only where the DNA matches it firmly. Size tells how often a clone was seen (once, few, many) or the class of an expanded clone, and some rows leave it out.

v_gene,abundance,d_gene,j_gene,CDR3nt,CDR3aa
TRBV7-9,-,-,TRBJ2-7,TGTGCCAGCAGCCCCGGGACACCCGAGCAGTACTTC,CASSPGTPEQYF
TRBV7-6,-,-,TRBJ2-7,TGTGCCAGCAGCTTAAATCCAGGGGCCCACGAGCAGTACTTC,CASSLNPGAHEQYF
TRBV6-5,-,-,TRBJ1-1,TGTGCCAGCACCGAACGCGGAATGAACACTGAAGCTTTCTTT,CASTERGMNTEAFF
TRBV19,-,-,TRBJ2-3,TGTGCCAGTAGTCCCGACACGGCGAGAGATACGCAGTATTTT,CASSPDTARDTQYF
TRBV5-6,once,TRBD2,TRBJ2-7,TGTGCCAGCAGCTTGGCCGCAAGCGGGACCTCCTACGAGCAGTACTTC,CASSLAASGTSYEQYF
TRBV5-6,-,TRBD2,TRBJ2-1,TGTGCCAGCACCCGATCCGGGGGGAAATACAATGAGCAGTTCTTC,CASTRSGGKYNEQFF
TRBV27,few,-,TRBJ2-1,TGTGCCAGCAGTTTGAGGAGCTCCTACAATGAGCAGTTCTTC,CASSLRSSYNEQFF
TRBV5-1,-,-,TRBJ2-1,TGCGCCAGCAGCTTAATAAGTGGCGATGAGCAGTTCTTC,CASSLISGDEQFF
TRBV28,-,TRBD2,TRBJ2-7,TGTGCCAGCACCCCCCTAGTAAGGCTAGCGGGACTCTACGAGCAGTACTTC,CASTPLVRLAGLYEQYF
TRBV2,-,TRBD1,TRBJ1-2,TGTGCCAGCAGTGAGAGGGACAGGCCTATATGGGGCTACACCTTC,CASSERDRPIWGYTF
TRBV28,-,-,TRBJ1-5,TGTGCCAGCAGCACCTTTATTTATAGCAATCAGCCCCAGCATTTT,CASSTFIYSNQPQHF
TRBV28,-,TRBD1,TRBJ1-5,TGTGCCAGCAGCGCCGGGACAGGGAGTTTTCAGCCCCAGCATTTT,CASSAGTGSFQPQHF
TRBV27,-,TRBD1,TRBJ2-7,TGTGCCAGCAGTTTGTCGACAGGGGGAACCTACGAGCAGTACTTC,CASSLSTGGTYEQYF
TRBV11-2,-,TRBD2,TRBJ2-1,TGTGCCAGCAGAACCCCGGGACTAGCGGGAGATGAGCAGTTCTTC,CASRTPGLAGDEQFF
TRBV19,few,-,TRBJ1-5,TGTGCCAGTACTAAGCAGGAGATTAATCAGCCCCAGCATTTT,CASTKQEINQPQHF
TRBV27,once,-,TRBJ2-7,TGTGCCAGCGGATTGGGCCTTCACTACGAGCAGTACTTC,CASGLGLHYEQYF
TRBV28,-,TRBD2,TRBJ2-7,TGTGCCAGCAGTCTCGGACTAGACTACGAGCAGTACTTC,CASSLGLDYEQYF
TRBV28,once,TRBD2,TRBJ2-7,TGTGCCAGCAGCCCACCGGAGCGGGAGGGCCTCGAGCAGTACTTC,CASSPPEREGLEQYF
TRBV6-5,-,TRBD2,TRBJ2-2,TGTGCCAGCAACCTAGCGGGAGGGTCCGGGGAGCTGTTTTTT,CASNLAGGSGELFF
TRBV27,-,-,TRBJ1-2,TGTGCCAGCACCATGACTCCCGGGACCTTTTATGGCTACACCTTC,CASTMTPGTFYGYTF
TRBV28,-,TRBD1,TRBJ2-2,TGTGCCAGCAGTTCTCCAGACAGGGAGAACACCGGGGAGCTGTTTTTT,CASSSPDRENTGELFF
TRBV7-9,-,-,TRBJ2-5,TGTGCCAGCAGCTTGGGACCTATTCATCTGGAGACCCAGTACTTC,CASSLGPIHLETQYF
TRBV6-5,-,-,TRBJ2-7,TGTGCCAGCGGCCATAACGAGCAGTACTTC,CASGHNEQYF
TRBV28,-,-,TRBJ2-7,TGTGCCAGCAGCCTCCTTGGACTCGACTCGTGGGAGCAGTACTTC,CASSLLGLDSWEQYF
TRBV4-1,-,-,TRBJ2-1,TGCGCCAGCAGCCAAGAACCAGGGACCACCCCCAATGAGCAGTTCTTC,CASSQEPGTTPNEQFF
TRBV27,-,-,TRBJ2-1,TGTGCCAGCAGTCCCTTCCCCTCTTACAATGAGCAGTTCTTC,CASSPFPSYNEQFF
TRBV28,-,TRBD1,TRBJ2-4,TGTGCCAGCAGCTCCCGACAGGGGAGAGACAAAAACATTCAGTACTTC,CASSSRQGRDKNIQYF
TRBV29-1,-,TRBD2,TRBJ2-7,TGCAGCGTTGGGGTCCCGGGACTAGCGGGAGTGCCCCCCTACGAGCAGTACTTC,CSVGVPGLAGVPPYEQYF
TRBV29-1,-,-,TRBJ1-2,TGCAGCGTTTACGGCGCAAAATATGGCTACACCTTC,CSVYGAKYGYTF
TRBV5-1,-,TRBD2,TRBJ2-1,TGCGCCAGCAGCTTGCGGACTAGCGGGGGTACCTACAATGAGCAGTTCTTC,CASSLRTSGGTYNEQFF
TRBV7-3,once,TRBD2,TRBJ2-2,TGTGCCAGCAGCCCCTGGCGTCCGGGACTAGCGGACACCGGGGAGCTGTTTTTT,CASSPWRPGLADTGELFF
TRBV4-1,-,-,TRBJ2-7,TGCGCCAGCAGCCATACCTGGACAGCTAGCTACGAGCAGTACTTC,CASSHTWTASYEQYF
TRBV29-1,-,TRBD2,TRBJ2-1,TGCAGCGTTGAAAAAGACCTAACGTCCGGGACTAGCGGCGACAATGAGCAGTTCTTC,CSVEKDLTSGTSGDNEQFF
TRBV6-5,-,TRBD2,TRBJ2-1,TGTGCCAGCAGCCGCGGGGGAGCCAATGAGCAGTTCTTC,CASSRGGANEQFF
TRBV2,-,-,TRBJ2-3,TGTGCCAGCAGTGAAGGGCTAGCCCCCGCCTTGGATACGCAGTATTTT,CASSEGLAPALDTQYF
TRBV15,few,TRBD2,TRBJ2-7,TGTGCCACCAGCAGAGGTGTCCTAGCGGGGGAGTACGAGCAGTACTTC,CATSRGVLAGEYEQYF
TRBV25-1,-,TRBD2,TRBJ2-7,TGTGCCAGCAGTGAGTGGGCCGGGACTAGCGGGAGGGGTGAGCAGTACTTC,CASSEWAGTSGRGEQYF
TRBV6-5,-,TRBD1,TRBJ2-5,TGTGCCAGCAGTTACCGACAGGGAAAGACCCAGTACTTC,CASSYRQGKTQYF
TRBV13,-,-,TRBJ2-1,TGTGCCAGCAGCTTAGAGGACTCCACGGGCAATGAGCAGTTCTTC,CASSLEDSTGNEQFF
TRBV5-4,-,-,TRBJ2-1,TGTGCCAGCAGCTTGGCCGCAAGTAGTGAGCAGTTCTTC,CASSLAASSEQFF
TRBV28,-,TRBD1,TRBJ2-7,TGTGCCAGTAAAGACAGGGCCTTCTCGGACGAGCAGTACTTC,CASKDRAFSDEQYF
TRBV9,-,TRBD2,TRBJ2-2,TGTGCCAGCAGCGTAGTCAGGGGACTAGCGGGAGCGGGCACCGGGGAGCTGTTTTTT,CASSVVRGLAGAGTGELFF